The sequence of this TCR beta chain was determined in a study of glioma-infiltrating T cells after dendritic cell vaccination. About the study: Autologous tumor lysate was loaded overnight onto monocyte-derived dendritic cells grown less than 8 days with IL-4 and GM-CSF.

Only patients with spare fresh-frozen tumor and over two years of follow-up were included. Blood PBMC samples: pre-vaccination, two weeks post third vaccination, and at tumor progression. V lost 3 bases to trimming and J lost 1 base, with 12 bases between them. From germline, CDR1 is MGHDK and CDR2 SYGVNS. CDR3 length: 15 amino acids. Assay used: immunoSEQ multiplex PCR; TCRdb lists only in-frame clones, some missing. The sample carries about 82,000 clones, about 90% recorded once. The chain links TRBV25-1 to TRBJ1-1; TRBD1 is a possible D gene (5 bases). The material was blood, obtained before dendritic cell vaccination. This receptor was taken from a human donor with glioblastoma. The CDR3 DNA reads as TGTGCCAGCAGTGATCCTGGGAGGGGGAACACTGAAGCTTTCTTT. This encodes CASSDPGRGNTEAFF.